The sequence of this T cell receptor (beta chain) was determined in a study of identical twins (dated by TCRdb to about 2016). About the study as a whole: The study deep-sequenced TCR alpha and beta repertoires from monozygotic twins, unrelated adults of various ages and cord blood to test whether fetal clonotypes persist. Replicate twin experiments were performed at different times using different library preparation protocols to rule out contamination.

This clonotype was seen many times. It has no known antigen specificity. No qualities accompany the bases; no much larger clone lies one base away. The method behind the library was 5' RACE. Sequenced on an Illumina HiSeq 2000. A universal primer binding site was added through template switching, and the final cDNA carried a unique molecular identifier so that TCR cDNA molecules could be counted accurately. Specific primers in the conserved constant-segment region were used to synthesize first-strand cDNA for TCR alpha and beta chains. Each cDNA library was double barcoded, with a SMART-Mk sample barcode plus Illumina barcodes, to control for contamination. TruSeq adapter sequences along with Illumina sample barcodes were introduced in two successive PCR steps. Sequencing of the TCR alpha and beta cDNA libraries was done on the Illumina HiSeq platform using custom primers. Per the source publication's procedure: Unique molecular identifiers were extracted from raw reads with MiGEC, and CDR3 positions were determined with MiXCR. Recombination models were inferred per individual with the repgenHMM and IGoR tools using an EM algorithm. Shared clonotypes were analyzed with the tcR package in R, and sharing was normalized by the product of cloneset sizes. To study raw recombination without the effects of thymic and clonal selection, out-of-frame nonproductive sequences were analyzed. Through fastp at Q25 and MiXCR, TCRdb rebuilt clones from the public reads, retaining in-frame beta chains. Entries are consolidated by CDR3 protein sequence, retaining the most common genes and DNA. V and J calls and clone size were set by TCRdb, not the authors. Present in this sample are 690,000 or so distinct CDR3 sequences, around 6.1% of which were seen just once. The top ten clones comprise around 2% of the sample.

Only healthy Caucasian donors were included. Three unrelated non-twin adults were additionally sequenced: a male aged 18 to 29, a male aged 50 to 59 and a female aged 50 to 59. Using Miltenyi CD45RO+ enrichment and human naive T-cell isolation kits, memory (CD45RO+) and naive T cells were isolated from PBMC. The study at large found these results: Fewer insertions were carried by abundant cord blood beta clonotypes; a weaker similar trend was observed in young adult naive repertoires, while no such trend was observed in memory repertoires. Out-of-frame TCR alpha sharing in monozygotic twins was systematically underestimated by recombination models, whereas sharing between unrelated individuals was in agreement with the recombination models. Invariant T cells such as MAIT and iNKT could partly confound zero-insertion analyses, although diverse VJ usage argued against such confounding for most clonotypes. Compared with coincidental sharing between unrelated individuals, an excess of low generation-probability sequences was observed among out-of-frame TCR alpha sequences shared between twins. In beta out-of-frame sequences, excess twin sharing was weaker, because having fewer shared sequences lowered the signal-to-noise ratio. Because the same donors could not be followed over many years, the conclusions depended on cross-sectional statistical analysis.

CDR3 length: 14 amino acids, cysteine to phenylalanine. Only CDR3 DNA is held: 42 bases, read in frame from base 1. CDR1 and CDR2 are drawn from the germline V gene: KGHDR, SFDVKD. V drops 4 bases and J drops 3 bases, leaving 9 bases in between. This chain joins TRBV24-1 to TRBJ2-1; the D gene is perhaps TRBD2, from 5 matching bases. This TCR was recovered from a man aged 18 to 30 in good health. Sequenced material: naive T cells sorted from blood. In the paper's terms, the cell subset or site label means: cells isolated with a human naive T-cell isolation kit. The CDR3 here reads CATSEPAGYNEQFF. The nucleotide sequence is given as TGTGCCACCAGTGAACCGGCGGGCTACAATGAGCAGTTCTTC.